Listed below are T cell receptor beta chains from one sample, sequenced in a study of T cell responses to AZD1222 COVID-19 vaccine. Clones were read by immunoSEQ multiplex PCR, and TCRdb kept only the in-frame ones, dropping some. The sample has about 130,000 clones, 80% to 90% seen once. The sequencing used peripheral blood, collected on day 0 of AZD1222 vaccination. Receptors originate from an adult in good health. Both conserved end residues are part of each CDR3. The order of the fields is CDR3 protein, D gene, V gene, J gene. D genes are given only for firm matches.

CDR3 protein: CASNMGQGVHNQPQHF
D gene: TRBD1
V gene: TRBV19
J gene: TRBJ1-5

CDR3 protein: CSGRVAGSYEQYF
D gene: TRBD2
V gene: TRBV29-1
J gene: TRBJ2-7

CDR3 protein: CASSSLDSPYGYTF
D gene: .
V gene: TRBV28
J gene: TRBJ1-2

CDR3 protein: CASSDRTANLYGYTF
D gene: .
V gene: TRBV7-2
J gene: TRBJ1-2

CDR3 protein: CASSLGLAGNTGELFF
D gene: TRBD2
V gene: TRBV4-1
J gene: TRBJ2-2

CDR3 protein: CASSSTETVSEQFF
D gene: .
V gene: TRBV5-1
J gene: TRBJ2-1

CDR3 protein: CASNTGASETQYF
D gene: TRBD1
V gene: TRBV5-1
J gene: TRBJ2-5

CDR3 protein: CASSTGQGFGYTF
D gene: TRBD1
V gene: TRBV7-2
J gene: TRBJ1-2

CDR3 protein: CASSDPDRSYEQYF
D gene: .
V gene: TRBV10-2
J gene: TRBJ2-7

CDR3 protein: CATSDFDTDTQYF
D gene: .
V gene: TRBV24-1
J gene: TRBJ2-3

CDR3 protein: CASKRLAGGPEQFF
D gene: TRBD2
V gene: TRBV27
J gene: TRBJ2-1

CDR3 protein: CAWSAGHLRRDTGELFF
D gene: .
V gene: TRBV30
J gene: TRBJ2-2

CDR3 protein: CATSREGSGGRGETQYF
D gene: TRBD2
V gene: TRBV15
J gene: TRBJ2-5

CDR3 protein: CASRRTDTFSSYGYTF
D gene: .
V gene: TRBV14
J gene: TRBJ1-2

CDR3 protein: CASSFFTSSYEQYF
D gene: .
V gene: TRBV7-2
J gene: TRBJ2-7

CDR3 protein: CASSFSGTRGYTF
D gene: .
V gene: TRBV28
J gene: TRBJ1-2

CDR3 protein: CASKGTSLSYEQYF
D gene: TRBD2
V gene: TRBV19
J gene: TRBJ2-7

CDR3 protein: CSVGTGEGEAFF
D gene: TRBD1
V gene: TRBV29-1
J gene: TRBJ1-1

CDR3 protein: CASSLDGQRNQPQHF
D gene: .
V gene: TRBV5-1
J gene: TRBJ1-5

CDR3 protein: CASSKGRGLYEQYF
D gene: .
V gene: TRBV21-1
J gene: TRBJ2-7

CDR3 protein: CASSYAGSAEQFF
D gene: .
V gene: TRBV6-6
J gene: TRBJ2-1

CDR3 protein: CASSFGPGTYEQYF
D gene: .
V gene: TRBV5-5
J gene: TRBJ2-7

CDR3 protein: CAISMTGGETQYF
D gene: TRBD1
V gene: TRBV10-3
J gene: TRBJ2-5

CDR3 protein: CASSYFPWDRGAQTYEQYF
D gene: TRBD1
V gene: TRBV6-2/TRBV6-3
J gene: TRBJ2-7

CDR3 protein: CASSPGPGQHYGYTF
D gene: TRBD1
V gene: TRBV6-5
J gene: TRBJ1-2

CDR3 protein: CACSLISDTFGGTTNTGELFF
D gene: .
V gene: TRBV7-7
J gene: TRBJ2-2

CDR3 protein: CASNDRGETQYF
D gene: .
V gene: TRBV19
J gene: TRBJ2-5

CDR3 protein: CASSLGGRLNNEQFF
D gene: .
V gene: TRBV5-1
J gene: TRBJ2-1

CDR3 protein: CASSPPAGNYGYTF
D gene: .
V gene: TRBV18
J gene: TRBJ1-2

CDR3 protein: CASSPAPGRDTEAFF
D gene: .
V gene: TRBV7-2
J gene: TRBJ1-1

CDR3 protein: CASSLGQGGETQYF
D gene: TRBD1
V gene: TRBV5-4
J gene: TRBJ2-5

CDR3 protein: CASKRQGTEAFF
D gene: TRBD1
V gene: TRBV6-5
J gene: TRBJ1-1

CDR3 protein: CASSGTSGGAAIDEQFF
D gene: TRBD2
V gene: TRBV11-3
J gene: TRBJ2-1

CDR3 protein: CSVLGQGFGANVLTF
D gene: TRBD1
V gene: TRBV29-1
J gene: TRBJ2-6

CDR3 protein: CASKGGEGWLEEQYF
D gene: .
V gene: TRBV28
J gene: TRBJ2-7

CDR3 protein: CASTGGQENQPQHF
D gene: TRBD1
V gene: TRBV6-5
J gene: TRBJ1-5

CDR3 protein: CASSSPTGFRNTIYF
D gene: .
V gene: TRBV7-9
J gene: TRBJ1-3

CDR3 protein: CASSPGTVQETQYF
D gene: TRBD1
V gene: TRBV5-6
J gene: TRBJ2-5

CDR3 protein: CASSPLVGELFF
D gene: .
V gene: TRBV7-2
J gene: TRBJ2-2

CDR3 protein: CASSLQGDTYSPLHF
D gene: TRBD1
V gene: TRBV28
J gene: TRBJ1-6